The clone carrying this T cell receptor beta chain occurred once. The record originates from a study of T cell responses to AZD1222 COVID-19 vaccine. Trimming shortened V by 3 bases and J by 0 bases, and 14 bases separated the two germline ends. The length of the CDR3 is 16 residues. Germline V gene lookup returns CDR1 SGHDN and CDR2 FVKESK. The protocol was immunoSEQ multiplex PCR, while the TCRdb copy is restricted to in-frame clones and leaves out a portion. The top ten hold under 10% of the sample, which has approximately 92,000 clones, about 89% seen once. This TCR was sampled from an adult in good health. Sequences were derived from peripheral blood, sampled on day 0 of AZD1222 vaccination. The chain joins TRBV14 to TRBJ1-2; unclear D gene. The CDR3 DNA follows: TGTGCCAGCAGCCAGACCTGGCGGGATACTAACTATGGCTACACCTTC. Its translation is CASSQTWRDTNYGYTF.